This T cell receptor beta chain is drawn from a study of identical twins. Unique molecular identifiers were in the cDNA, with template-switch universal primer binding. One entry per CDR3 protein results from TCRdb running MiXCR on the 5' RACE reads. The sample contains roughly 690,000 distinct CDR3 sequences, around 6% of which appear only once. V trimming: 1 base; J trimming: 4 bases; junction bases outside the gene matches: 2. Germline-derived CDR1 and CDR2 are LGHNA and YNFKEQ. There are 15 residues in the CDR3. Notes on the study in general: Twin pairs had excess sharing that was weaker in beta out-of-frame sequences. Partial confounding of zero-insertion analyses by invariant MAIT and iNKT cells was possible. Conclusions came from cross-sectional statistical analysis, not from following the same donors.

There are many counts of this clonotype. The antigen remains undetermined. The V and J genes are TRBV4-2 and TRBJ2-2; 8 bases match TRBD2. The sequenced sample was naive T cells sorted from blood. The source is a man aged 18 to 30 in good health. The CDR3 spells CASSQAGGITGELFF. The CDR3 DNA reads TGTGCCAGCAGCCAAGCGGGAGGGATCACCGGGGAGCTGTTTTTT.